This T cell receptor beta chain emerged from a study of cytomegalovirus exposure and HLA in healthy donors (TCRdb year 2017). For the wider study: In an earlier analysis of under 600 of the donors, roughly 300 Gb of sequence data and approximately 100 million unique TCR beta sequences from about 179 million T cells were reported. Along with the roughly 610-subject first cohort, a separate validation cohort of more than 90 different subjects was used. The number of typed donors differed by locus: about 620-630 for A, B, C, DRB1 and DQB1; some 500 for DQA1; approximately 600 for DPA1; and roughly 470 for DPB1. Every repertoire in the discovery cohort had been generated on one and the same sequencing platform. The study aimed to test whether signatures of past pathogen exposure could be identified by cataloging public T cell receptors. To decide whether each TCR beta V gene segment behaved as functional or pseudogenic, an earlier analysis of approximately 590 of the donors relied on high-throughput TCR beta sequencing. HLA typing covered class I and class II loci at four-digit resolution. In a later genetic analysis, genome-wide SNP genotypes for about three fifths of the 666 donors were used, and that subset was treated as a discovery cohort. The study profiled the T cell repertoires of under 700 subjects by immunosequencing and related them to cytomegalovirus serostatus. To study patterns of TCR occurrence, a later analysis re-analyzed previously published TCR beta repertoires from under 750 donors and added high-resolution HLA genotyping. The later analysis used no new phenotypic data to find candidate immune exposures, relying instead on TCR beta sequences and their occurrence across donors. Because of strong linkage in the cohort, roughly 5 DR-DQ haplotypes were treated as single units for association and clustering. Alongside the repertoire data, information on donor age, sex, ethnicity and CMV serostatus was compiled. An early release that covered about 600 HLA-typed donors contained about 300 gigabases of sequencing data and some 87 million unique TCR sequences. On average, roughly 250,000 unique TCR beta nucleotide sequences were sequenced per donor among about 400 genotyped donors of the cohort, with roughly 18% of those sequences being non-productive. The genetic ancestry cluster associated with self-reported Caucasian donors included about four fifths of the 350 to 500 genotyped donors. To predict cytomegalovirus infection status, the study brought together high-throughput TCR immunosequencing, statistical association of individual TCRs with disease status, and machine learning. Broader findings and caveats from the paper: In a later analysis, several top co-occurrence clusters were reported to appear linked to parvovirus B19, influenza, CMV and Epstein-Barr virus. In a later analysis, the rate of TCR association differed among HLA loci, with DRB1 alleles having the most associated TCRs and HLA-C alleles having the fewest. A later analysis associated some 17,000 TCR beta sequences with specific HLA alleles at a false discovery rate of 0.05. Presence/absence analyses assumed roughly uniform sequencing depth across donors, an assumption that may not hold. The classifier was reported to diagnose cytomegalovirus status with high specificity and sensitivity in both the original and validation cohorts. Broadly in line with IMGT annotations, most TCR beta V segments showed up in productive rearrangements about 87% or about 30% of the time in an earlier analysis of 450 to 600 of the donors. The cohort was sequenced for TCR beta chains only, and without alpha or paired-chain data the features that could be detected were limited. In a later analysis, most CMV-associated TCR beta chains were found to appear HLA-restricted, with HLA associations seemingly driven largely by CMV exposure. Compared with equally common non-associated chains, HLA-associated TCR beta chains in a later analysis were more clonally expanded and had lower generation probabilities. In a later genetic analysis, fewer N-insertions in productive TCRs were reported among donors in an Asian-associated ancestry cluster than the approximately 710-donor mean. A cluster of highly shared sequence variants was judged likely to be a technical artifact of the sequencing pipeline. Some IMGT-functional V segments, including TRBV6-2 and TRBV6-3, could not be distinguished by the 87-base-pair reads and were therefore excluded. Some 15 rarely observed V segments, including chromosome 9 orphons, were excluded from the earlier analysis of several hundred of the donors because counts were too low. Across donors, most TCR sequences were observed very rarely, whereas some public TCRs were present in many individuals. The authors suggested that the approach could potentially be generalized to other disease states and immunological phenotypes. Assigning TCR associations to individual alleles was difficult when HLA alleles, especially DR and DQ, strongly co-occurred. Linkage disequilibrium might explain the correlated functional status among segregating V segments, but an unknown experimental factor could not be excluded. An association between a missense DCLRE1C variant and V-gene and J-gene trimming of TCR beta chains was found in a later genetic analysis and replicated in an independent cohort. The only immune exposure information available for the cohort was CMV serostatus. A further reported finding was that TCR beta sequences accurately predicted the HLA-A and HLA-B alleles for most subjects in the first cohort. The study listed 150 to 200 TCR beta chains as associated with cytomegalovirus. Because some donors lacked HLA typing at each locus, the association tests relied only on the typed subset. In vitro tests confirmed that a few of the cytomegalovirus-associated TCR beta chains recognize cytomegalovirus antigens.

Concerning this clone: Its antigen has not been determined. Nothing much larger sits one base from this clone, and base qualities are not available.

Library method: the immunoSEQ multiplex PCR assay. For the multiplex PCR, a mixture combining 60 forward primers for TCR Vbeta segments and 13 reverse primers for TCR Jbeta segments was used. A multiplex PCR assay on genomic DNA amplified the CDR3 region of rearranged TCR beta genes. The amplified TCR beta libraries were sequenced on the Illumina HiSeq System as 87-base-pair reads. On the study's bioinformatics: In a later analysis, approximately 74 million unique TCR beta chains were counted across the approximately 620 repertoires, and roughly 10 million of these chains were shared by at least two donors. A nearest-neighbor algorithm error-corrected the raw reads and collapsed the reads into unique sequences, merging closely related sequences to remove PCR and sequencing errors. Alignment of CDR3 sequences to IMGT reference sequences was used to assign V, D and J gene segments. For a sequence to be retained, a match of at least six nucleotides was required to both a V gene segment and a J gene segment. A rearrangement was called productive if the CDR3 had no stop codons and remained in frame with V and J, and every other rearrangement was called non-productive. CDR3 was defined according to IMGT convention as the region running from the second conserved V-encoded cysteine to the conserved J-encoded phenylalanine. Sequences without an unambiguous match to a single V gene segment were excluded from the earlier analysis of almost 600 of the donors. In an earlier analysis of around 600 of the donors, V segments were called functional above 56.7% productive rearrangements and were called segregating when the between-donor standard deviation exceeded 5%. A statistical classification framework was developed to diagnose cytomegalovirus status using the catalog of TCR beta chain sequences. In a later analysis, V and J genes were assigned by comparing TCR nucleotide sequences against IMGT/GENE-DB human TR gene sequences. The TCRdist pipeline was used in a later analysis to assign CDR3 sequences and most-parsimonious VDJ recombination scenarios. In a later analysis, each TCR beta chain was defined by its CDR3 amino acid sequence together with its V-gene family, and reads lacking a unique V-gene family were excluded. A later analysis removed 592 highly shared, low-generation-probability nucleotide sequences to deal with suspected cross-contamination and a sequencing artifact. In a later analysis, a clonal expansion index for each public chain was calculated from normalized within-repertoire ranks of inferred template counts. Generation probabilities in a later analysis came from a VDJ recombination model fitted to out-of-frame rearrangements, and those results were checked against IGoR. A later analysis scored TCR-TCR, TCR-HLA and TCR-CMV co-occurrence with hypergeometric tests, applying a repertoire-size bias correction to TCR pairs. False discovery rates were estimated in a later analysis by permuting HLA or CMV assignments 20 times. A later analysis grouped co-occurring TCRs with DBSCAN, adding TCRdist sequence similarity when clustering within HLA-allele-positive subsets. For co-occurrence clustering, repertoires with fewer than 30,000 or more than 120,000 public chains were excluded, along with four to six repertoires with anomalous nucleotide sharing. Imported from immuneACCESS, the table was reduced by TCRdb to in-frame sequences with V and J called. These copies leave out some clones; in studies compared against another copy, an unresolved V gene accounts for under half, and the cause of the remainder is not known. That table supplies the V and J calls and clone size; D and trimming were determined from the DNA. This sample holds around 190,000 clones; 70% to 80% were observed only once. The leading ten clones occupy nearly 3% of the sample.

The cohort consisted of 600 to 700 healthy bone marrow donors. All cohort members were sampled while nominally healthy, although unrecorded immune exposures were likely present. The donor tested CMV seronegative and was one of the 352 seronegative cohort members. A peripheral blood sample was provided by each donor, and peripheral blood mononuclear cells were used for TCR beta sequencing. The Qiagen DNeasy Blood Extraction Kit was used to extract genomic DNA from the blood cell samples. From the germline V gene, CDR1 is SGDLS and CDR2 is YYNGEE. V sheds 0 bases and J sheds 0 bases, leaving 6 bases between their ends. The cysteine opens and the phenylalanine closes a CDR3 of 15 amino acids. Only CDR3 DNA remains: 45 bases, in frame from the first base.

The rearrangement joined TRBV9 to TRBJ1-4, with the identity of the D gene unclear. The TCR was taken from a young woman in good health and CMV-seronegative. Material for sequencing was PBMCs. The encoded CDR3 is CASSVAVSTNEKLFF. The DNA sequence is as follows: TGTGCCAGCAGCGTAGCGGTCTCAACTAATGAAAAACTGTTTTTT.